The T cell receptor (beta chain) described here comes from a study of molecular identifiers for immune sequencing clone quantification. Study observations and caveats: It was shown that clones above 20 RNA copies held over 98% of effector molecules, but under 1% in naive cells.

This clonotype was recorded a few times. Its antigen remains unidentified. In TCRdb, the PCR reads were re-called with MiXCR into one record per CDR3 protein. The repertoire holds under 600,000 distinct CDR3 sequences, with about 22% as singletons. The germline V gene has CDR1 MNHEY and CDR2 SVGEGT. This CDR3 contains 14 residues. After removal of 4 bases from V and 7 bases from J, the junction contained 8 bases not matched to a gene. It was from approximately 22,000 to 940,000 sorted cells, with 10%, 30% or 50% RNA, that naive CD8 libraries came. Sorted naive CD8 T cells were those defined as CD8+CD4-CCR7+CD45RA+.

The chain joins TRBV6-2 or TRBV6-3 to TRBJ2-7, with TRBD2 matching 9 bases. This clonotype originated in a human donor in good health. Some libraries in this study had Jurkat cell RNA spiked in. The sample consisted of naive CD8+ T cells from blood, with Jurkat cell RNA spiked in. The sample's subset: FACS-sorted CD8+CD4-CCR7+CD45RA+ naive T cells. CDR3 protein: CASSFPGLAVEQYF. In nucleotides, the CDR3 is TGTGCCAGCAGTTTTCCGGGACTAGCAGTTGAGCAGTACTTC.